The rows below give T cell receptor beta chains drawn from one sample of a study of memory CD4+ T cells and cytomegalovirus serostatus. The assay was immunoSEQ multiplex PCR, and TCRdb's table has in-frame clones only and misses some. The repertoire consists of 25,000 to 40,000 clones, with around 76% occurring once and the leading ten covering roughly 0.65%. The sequenced sample consisted of memory CD4+ T cells from blood. The receptor set was obtained from an adult in good health and CMV-seronegative. Some clones in this sample may be carry-over from other donors' samples. Each CDR3 is given with its conserved first and last residue. A D gene is named only where the DNA matches it firmly. The size field is filled for only some rows; it gives once, few, many or a size class.

size: NA
V: TRBV29-1
D: NA
J: TRBJ2-7
DNA: TGCAGCGTAGCAGAGGGATCCTACGAGCAGTACTTC
CDR3: CSVAEGSYEQYF

size: NA
V: TRBV5-6
D: NA
J: TRBJ1-1
DNA: TGTGCCAGCAGCCGATTGAAACCAGGGGCCACTGAAGCTTTCTTT
CDR3: CASSRLKPGATEAFF

size: NA
V: TRBV13
D: NA
J: TRBJ1-2
DNA: TGTGCCAGCAGCTTAGGTCGGAGTGTTTCCTATGGCTACACCTTC
CDR3: CASSLGRSVSYGYTF

size: NA
V: TRBV5-6
D: NA
J: TRBJ1-5
DNA: TGTGCCAGCAGCGAGGTCCGCCAGGGGCTTAGCAATCAGCCCCAGCATTTT
CDR3: CASSEVRQGLSNQPQHF

size: NA
V: TRBV6-5
D: NA
J: TRBJ1-1
DNA: TGTGCCAGCAGTGGGCGGAACACTGAAGCTTTCTTT
CDR3: CASSGRNTEAFF

size: NA
V: TRBV6-1
D: NA
J: TRBJ2-7
DNA: TGTGCCAGCGAGTTCGGGACATCCTACGAGCAGTACTTC
CDR3: CASEFGTSYEQYF

size: NA
V: TRBV6-1
D: NA
J: TRBJ1-5
DNA: TGTGCCAGCAGTGAATGGGCAGCCCTAAGGCAGCCCCAGCATTTT
CDR3: CASSEWAALRQPQHF

size: NA
V: TRBV11-3
D: TRBD2
J: TRBJ2-7
DNA: TGTGCCAGCGGGCGGGGGGGAAATCCCCACGAGCAGTACTTC
CDR3: CASGRGGNPHEQYF

size: NA
V: TRBV5-4
D: NA
J: TRBJ1-5
DNA: TGTGCCAGCAGCTTGATAAAGCAGTACAATCAGCCCCAGCATTTT
CDR3: CASSLIKQYNQPQHF

size: few
V: TRBV5-4
D: NA
J: TRBJ1-6
DNA: TGTGCCAGCAGCTTTGGACAGTCAAATTCACCCCTCCACTTT
CDR3: CASSFGQSNSPLHF

size: NA
V: TRBV25-1
D: TRBD1
J: TRBJ1-1
DNA: TGTGCCAGCAGTGGCACACAGGGGTCCAACACTGAAGCTTTCTTT
CDR3: CASSGTQGSNTEAFF

size: NA
V: TRBV6-1
D: NA
J: TRBJ1-2
DNA: TGTGCCAGCAGTAACGGGAATTATGGCTACACCTTC
CDR3: CASSNGNYGYTF

size: NA
V: TRBV30
D: NA
J: TRBJ1-1
DNA: TGTGCCTGGAGTGCGGACCAAGGGACTGAAGCTTTCTTT
CDR3: CAWSADQGTEAFF

size: NA
V: TRBV29-1
D: NA
J: TRBJ1-1
DNA: TGCAGCGTTGAGAGGCCCCTGAACACTGAAGCTTTCTTT
CDR3: CSVERPLNTEAFF

size: NA
V: TRBV4-3
D: NA
J: TRBJ1-5
DNA: TGCGCCAGCAGCCAATGGGTAGTGGGTCAGCCCCAGCATTTT
CDR3: CASSQWVVGQPQHF

size: NA
V: TRBV7-8
D: TRBD1
J: TRBJ1-1
DNA: TGTGCCAGCAGTAGCCAGGGGGCCTTGAACACTGAAGCTTTCTTT
CDR3: CASSSQGALNTEAFF

size: NA
V: TRBV6-5
D: NA
J: TRBJ2-7
DNA: TGTGCCAGTTGGTCTGGGGCCTACGAGCAGTACTTC
CDR3: CASWSGAYEQYF

size: NA
V: TRBV5-1
D: NA
J: TRBJ2-5
DNA: TGCGCCAGCAGCTTGATTCCCGTACAAGAGACCCAGTACTTC
CDR3: CASSLIPVQETQYF

size: NA
V: TRBV2
D: NA
J: TRBJ1-1
DNA: TGTGCCAGCACGGAACAGGGCCTTGAAGCTTTCTTT
CDR3: CASTEQGLEAFF